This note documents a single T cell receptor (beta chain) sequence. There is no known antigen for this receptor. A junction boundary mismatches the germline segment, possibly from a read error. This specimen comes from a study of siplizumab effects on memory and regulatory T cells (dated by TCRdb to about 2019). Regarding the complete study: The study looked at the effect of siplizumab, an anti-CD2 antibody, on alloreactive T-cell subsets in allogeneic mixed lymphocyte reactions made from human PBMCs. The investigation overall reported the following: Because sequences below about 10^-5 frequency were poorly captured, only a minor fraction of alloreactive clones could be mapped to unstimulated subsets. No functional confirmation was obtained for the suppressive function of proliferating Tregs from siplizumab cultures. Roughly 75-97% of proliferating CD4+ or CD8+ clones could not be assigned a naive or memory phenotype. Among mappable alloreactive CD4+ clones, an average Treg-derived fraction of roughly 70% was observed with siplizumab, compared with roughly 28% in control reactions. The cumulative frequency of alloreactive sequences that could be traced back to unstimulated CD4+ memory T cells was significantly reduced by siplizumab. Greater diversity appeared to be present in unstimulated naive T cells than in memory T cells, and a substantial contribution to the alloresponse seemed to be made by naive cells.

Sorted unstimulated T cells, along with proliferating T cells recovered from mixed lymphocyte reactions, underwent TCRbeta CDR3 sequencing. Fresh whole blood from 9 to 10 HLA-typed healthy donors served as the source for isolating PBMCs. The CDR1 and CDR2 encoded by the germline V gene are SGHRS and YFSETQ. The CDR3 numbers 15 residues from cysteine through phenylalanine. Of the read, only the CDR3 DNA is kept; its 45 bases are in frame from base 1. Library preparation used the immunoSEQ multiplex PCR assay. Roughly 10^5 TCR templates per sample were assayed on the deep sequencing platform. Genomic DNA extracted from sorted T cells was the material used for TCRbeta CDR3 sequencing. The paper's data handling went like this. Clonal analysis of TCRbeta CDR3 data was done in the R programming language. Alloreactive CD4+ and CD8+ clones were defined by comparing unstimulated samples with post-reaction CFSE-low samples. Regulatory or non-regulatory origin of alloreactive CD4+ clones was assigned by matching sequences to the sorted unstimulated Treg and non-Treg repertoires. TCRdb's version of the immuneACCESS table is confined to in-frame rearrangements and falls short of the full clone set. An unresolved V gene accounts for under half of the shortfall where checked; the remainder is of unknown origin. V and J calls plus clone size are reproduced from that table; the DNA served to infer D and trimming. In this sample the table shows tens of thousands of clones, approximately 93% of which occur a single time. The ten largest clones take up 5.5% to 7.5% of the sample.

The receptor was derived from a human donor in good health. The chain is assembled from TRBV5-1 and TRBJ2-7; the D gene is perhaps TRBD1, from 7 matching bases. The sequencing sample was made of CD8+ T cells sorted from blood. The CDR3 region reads CASSPTNRQGGEEYF. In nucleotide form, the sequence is TGCGCCAGCAGCCCGACCAATAGACAGGGAGGCGAGGAGTACTTC.